This TCR beta chain was found in a study of early T cells in non-severe SARS-CoV-2 infection. TCRdb recomputed calls from the 5' RACE reads with MiXCR, one row per CDR3 protein. The sample has tens of thousands of distinct CDR3 sequences, less than 30% seen once. From germline, CDR1 is DFQATT and CDR2 SNEGSKA (reference sequence). V dropped 4 bases and J dropped 1 base, with 20 bases sitting between them. This CDR3 is built from 16 residues. The chain has TRBV20-1 and TRBJ2-7, with D possibly TRBD1 on 6 matching bases. Here the sequenced sample was whole blood, taken at baseline. The TCR sequence derives from an adult who was a healthcare worker with PCR-confirmed SARS-CoV-2 infection or an uninfected control (not recorded which). The CDR3 bases are TGCAGTGCTACCCACGAACAGGGAGTGATATCCTACGAGCAGTACTTC. Its protein is CSATHEQGVISYEQYF.